This T cell receptor beta chain was captured by sequencing in a study of CD8 T cells in ankylosing spondylitis. TCRdb used MiXCR to reprocess the 5' RACE reads, holding one entry per CDR3 protein. The table has fewer than 250,000 distinct CDR3 sequences, 10% to 13% seen once. The CDR3 loop spans 13 amino acids. Germline values: CDR1 SEHNR, CDR2 FQNEAQ (reference sequence). The germline V and J ends were trimmed by 2 bases and 4 bases, with 8 bases remaining between them. Sequenced input: blood, either unsorted or a sorted T cell fraction (not recorded which). V and J are TRBV7-9 and TRBJ1-1; no reliable D call. The TCR sequence derives from a male donor with ankylosing spondylitis or in good health (not recorded which). Written as DNA, the CDR3 is TGTGCCAGCAGCTTAAAGGGTACCACTGAAGCTTTCTTT. Protein sequence: CASSLKGTTEAFF.